The 18 T cell receptor delta chains below were found in one sample sequenced in a study of gamma-delta T cells after stem cell transplantation. TCRdb re-called clones from the RT-PCR reads via CATT. The sample lists fewer than 13,000 delta-chain clones, 1.3% seen once, with about a tenth in the top ten. The sequenced sample was gamma-delta T cells. These TCRs come from a human donor. It is not recorded whose cells these are; they may come from a transplant donor.

As concerns this clone: TCRdb's listed protein matches a much larger clone and diverges from this DNA's translation at residue 11, likely through a read error; the protein shown comes from the DNA. The chain uses TRDV2 and TRDJ1, with TRDD3 matching 13 bases. J was trimmed by 0 bases and V by 3 bases; bases with no gene match: 9. Germline V CDR1 and CDR2: GEAIGNYY, EKD. This CDR3 has 18 amino acids. This CDR3 reads CACDPVLGDTHYTDKLIF. As DNA, the CDR3 is TGTGCCTGTGACCCTGTACTGGGGGATACGCACTACACCGATAAACTCATCTTT.

About this clone itself: A far larger clone is just one base off, so this is likely a read error. Other DNA sequences of this sample code for an identical CDR3. The chain employs TRDV2 and TRDJ3; 8 bases map to TRDD3. This CDR3 contains 21 residues. The ends lost 0 bases at V and 0 bases at J; junction bases unmatched: 12. Germline CDR1 is GEAIGNYY and CDR2 is EKD. The CDR3 bases are TGTGCCTGTGACACCGGGGGTACCGGGGGATATATCTCCTGGGACACCCGACAGATGTTTTTC. It encodes CACDTGGTGGYISWDTRQMFF.

This clone has more than one count but fewer than ten. Given a much more abundant clone one base away, this may be a read error. Other nucleotide sequences in the sample specify the same CDR3. The chain combines TRDV2 with TRDJ2; 8 bases agree with TRDD3. Unmatched junction bases numbered 7, after V lost 1 base and J lost 4 bases. Per germline, CDR1 GEAIGNYY and CDR2 EKD. The CDR3 is 16 amino acids. CDR3 bases: TGTGCCTGTGACACAGTGACTGGGGGGACGACAGCACAACTCTTCTTT. Translating it yields CACDTVTGGTTAQLFF.

As concerns this clone: A read error may be the cause here, since a much bigger clone is one base away. CDR3 in amino acids: CACDAITAGQNSKLIF. The DNA of the CDR3 is TGTGCCTGTGACGCCATTACAGCCGGACAAAACTCAAAACTCATCTTT. The chain carries TRDV2 and TRDJ1; D not resolved. Looked up from germline, CDR1 is GEAIGNYY and CDR2 is EKD. The CDR3 is 16 residues long. Trimming cost V 3 bases and J 8 bases, with 24 bases left between them.

Comment on this clone: Since a far larger clone is one base different, this is likely a read error. Other nucleotide sequences in the sample specify the same CDR3. The CDR3 DNA is TGTGCCTGTGACACCGCTGGGGACTCTAGGGATAAACTCATCTTT. The encoded protein is CACDTAGDSRDKLIF. The genes are TRDV2 and TRDJ1; a possible D gene is TRDD3 (6 bases). The CDR3 has 15 amino acids. Germline V gives CDR1 GEAIGNYY, CDR2 EKD. V shed 0 bases and J shed 5 bases, with 15 bases lying between them.

About this clone itself: Other DNA sequences in the same sample also yield this CDR3. The chain employs TRDV2 and TRDJ1, with 12 nucleotides matching TRDD3. V lost 3 bases, J lost 0 bases, and 7 bases stayed unmatched. From germline, CDR1 is GEAIGNYY and CDR2 EKD. This CDR3 comprises 17 residues. In nucleotides, the CDR3 is TGTGCCTGTGACCTACTGGGGGATACTCGGTACACCGATAAACTCATCTTT. Amino acids: CACDLLGDTRYTDKLIF.

In this sample, this clone turned up a few times. It may be a read error: a sequence one base away is much more abundant. The same CDR3 can be traced to other DNA sequences in this sample. The genes are TRDV2 and TRDJ3; 12 nucleotides match TRDD3. CDR3 length: 20 residues. Germline CDR1 and CDR2: GEAIGNYY and EKD. This CDR3 is CACDTATGGYSSWDTRQMFF. Here the CDR3 DNA reads TGTGCCTGTGACACCGCGACTGGGGGATACTCTTCCTGGGACACCCGACAGATGTTTTTT.

This clone has just a few counts. Other DNA variants within this sample encode the same CDR3. The chain has TRDV2 and TRDJ1, with D perhaps matching TRDD3 (6 bases). V was clipped by 3 bases and J by 0 bases, with 19 bases between them. CDR1 and CDR2 (germline): GEAIGNYY, EKD. The CDR3 is 17 residues long. This chain's CDR3 is CACDSLTGYAYTDKLIF. In DNA, the CDR3 is TGTGCCTGTGACTCCTTAACTGGGTATGCGTACACCGATAAACTCATCTTT.

The J gene is TRDJ1, the V gene TRDV1, with D possibly TRDD3 on 5 matching bases. V lost 0 bases and J lost 0, with 23 bases in between. This CDR3 is built from 20 residues. Germline-derived CDR1 and CDR2 are TSWWSYY and QGS. CDR3 in DNA: TGTGCTCTTGGGGAACTTTCCCGAGTGGGGACTCCGCAAAACACCGATAAACTCATCTTT. Protein: CALGELSRVGTPQNTDKLIF.

As concerns this clone: Other DNA sequences within the sample encode an identical CDR3. The chain's CDR3 is CACFEAFLSPTGGYDKLIF. CDR3 nucleotide sequence: TGTGCCTGTTTCGAAGCCTTCCTGTCGCCGACTGGGGGATACGATAAACTCATCTTT. This rearrangement joins TRDV2 to TRDJ1; 11 nucleotides align to TRDD3. V dropped 6 bases and J dropped 4; count of bases not matched to a gene: 21. There are 19 residues in the CDR3. Per germline, CDR1 GEAIGNYY and CDR2 EKD.

Note on this clone: A much larger clone is a single base away; this may be a read error. The chain has TRDV2 and TRDJ1, with D possibly being TRDD3 (6 bases). V lost 3 bases and J lost 4, with 17 bases in between. The CDR3 sequence is 15 residues long. CDR1 and CDR2 (germline): GEAIGNYY, EKD. CDR3 residues: CACDGIRGERDKLIF. The CDR3 DNA reads as TGTGCCTGTGACGGAATACGGGGGGAGCGCGATAAACTCATCTTT.

This clone came up a few times. The protein recorded in TCRdb matches a much larger clone and deviates from this DNA's translation at residue 8, suggesting a read error; the protein here is obtained by translating the DNA. V usage is TRDV2 and J usage is TRDJ3; 8 nucleotides line up with TRDD3. Trimming cost V 0 bases and J 6 bases; bases outside gene matches: 15. The CDR3 has 20 amino acids. The germline V gene has CDR1 GEAIGNYY and CDR2 EKD. CDR3 bases: TGTGCCTGTGACACCGGGCTACCGGTGAGGGATACGGTGGACACCCGACAGATGTTTTTC. Residues: CACDTGLPVRDTVDTRQMFF.

This clone showed up just a few times. The protein TCRdb gives is from a much larger clone and does not agree with this DNA's translation at residue 5, likely a read error; the protein shown here comes from the DNA. This chain links TRDV2 with TRDJ1, with a weak D call TRDD3 (6 bases). V shed 3 bases and J shed 5 bases, with 18 bases lying between them. In germline, CDR1 is GEAIGNYY, CDR2 EKD. The CDR3 spans 15 residues. DNA for the CDR3: TGTGCCTGTGACCCCGCTGGGGATTCTAGGGATAAACTCATCTTT. It codes for CACDPAGDSRDKLIF.

As for this clone: The protein given by TCRdb reflects a much larger clone and differs at residue 17 from this DNA's translation, likely from a read error; the protein shown is the DNA's translation. The rearrangement links TRDV2 to TRDJ1, with TRDD3 matching 13 bases. Per germline, CDR1 GEAIGNYY and CDR2 EKD. The CDR3 is made up of 19 amino acids. CDR3 loop: CACDTLLGDTPLNTDKPIF. DNA of the CDR3: TGTGCCTGTGACACTCTACTGGGGGATACGCCCTTGAACACCGATAAACCCATCTTT.

This clone has ten or more counts. The chain carries TRDV2 and TRDJ1, with 13 positions matching TRDD3. This CDR3 spans 18 amino acids. Per germline, CDR1 GEAIGNYY and CDR2 EKD. V shed 1 base and J 1 base; nucleotides not matched to a gene: 8. The CDR3 protein is CACDTLLLGDTTTDKLIF. CDR3 nucleotide sequence: TGTGCCTGTGACACTTTATTACTGGGGGATACGACCACCGATAAACTCATCTTT.

This clone has a handful of counts. A far larger clone is a single base away, which makes a read error likely. Other DNA sequences in the same sample also yield this CDR3. The rearrangement uses TRDV2 and TRDJ1, with 9 bases fitting TRDD3. There are 20 residues in the CDR3. The germline V gene has CDR1 GEAIGNYY and CDR2 EKD. The CDR3 coding sequence is TGCGCCTGTGACCGCTTGACTGGGGGACAGGGGCGCCGCGACACCGATAAACTCATCTTT. This codes for CACDRLTGGQGRRDTDKLIF.

This clone was counted between two and nine times. A read error likely explains why the TCRdb protein, taken from a much larger clone, differs from this DNA's translation at residue 4; the protein shown is translated from the DNA. The rearrangement links TRDV2 to TRDJ1; TRDD3 aligns across 11 bases. In germline, CDR1 is GEAIGNYY, CDR2 EKD. This CDR3 has 16 residues. The DNA for the CDR3 is TGTGCCTGTGGCACCCTACTGGGGGATAGCTCCGATAAACTCATCTTT. Protein product: CACGTLLGDSSDKLIF.

This sequence joins TRDV2 and TRDJ1, with D tentatively TRDD3 (6 bases). The length of the CDR3 is 18 residues. Per the germline V gene, CDR1 is GEAIGNYY and CDR2 is EKD. V was trimmed by 0 bases and J by 4 bases, leaving 23 bases between them. CDR3 DNA sequence: TGTGCCTGTGACACCGTCGTTGGTGGGGGGAAGACCTTCGATAAACTCATCTTT. Its protein product is CACDTVVGGGKTFDKLIF.